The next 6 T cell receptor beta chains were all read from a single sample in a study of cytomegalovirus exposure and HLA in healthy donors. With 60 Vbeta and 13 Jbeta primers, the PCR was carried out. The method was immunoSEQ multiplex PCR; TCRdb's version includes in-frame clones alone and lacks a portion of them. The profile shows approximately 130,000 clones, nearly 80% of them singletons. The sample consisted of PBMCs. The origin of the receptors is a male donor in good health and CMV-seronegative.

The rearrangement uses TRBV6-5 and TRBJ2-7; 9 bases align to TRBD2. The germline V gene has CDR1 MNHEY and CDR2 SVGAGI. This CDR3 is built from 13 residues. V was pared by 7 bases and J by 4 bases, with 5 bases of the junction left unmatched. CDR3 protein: CASMTSGSYEQYF. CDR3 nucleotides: TGTGCCAGCATGACTAGCGGCTCATACGAGCAGTACTTC.

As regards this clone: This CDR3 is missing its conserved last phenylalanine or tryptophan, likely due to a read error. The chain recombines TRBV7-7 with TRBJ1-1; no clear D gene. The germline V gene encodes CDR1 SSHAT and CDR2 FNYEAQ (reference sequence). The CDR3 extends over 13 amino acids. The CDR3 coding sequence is TGTGCTAGCAGCCCCTCGCGAGGGACTGAAGCTTTCCTT. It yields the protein CASSPSRGTEAFL.

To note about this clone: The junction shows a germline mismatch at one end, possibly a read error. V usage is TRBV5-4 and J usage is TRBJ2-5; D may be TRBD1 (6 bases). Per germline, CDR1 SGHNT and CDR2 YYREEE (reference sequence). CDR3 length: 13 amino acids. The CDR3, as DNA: TGTACCAGCAGCTCCAACAGGGAAGAGACCCAGTACTTC. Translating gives CTSSSNREETQYF.

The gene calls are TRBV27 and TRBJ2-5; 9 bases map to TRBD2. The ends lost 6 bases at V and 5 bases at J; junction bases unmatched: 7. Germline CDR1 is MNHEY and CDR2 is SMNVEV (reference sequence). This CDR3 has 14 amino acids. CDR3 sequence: CASSTGTSRETQYF. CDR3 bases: TGTGCCAGCAGCACCGGGACTAGCCGGGAGACCCAGTACTTC.

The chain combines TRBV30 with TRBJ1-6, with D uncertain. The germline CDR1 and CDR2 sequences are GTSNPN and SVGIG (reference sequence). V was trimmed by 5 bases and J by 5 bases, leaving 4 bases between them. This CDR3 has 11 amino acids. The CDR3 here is CAWGDNSPLHF. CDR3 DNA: TGTGCCTGGGGAGATAATTCACCCCTCCACTTT.

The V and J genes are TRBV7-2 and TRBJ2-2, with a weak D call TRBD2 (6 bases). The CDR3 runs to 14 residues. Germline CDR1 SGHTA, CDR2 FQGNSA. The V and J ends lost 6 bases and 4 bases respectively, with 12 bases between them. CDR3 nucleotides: TGTGCCAGCAGACGCACCGGGGGCACCGGGGAGCTGTTTTTT. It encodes CASRRTGGTGELFF.